This T cell receptor beta chain was captured in a study of type 1 and type 2 diabetes patients. Overall study context: From PBMCs, CD4+ and CD8+ T cells were isolated by magnetic microbeads. General observations from the study: V and J gene usage correlated at about 0.97 between type 2 diabetes and control samples. Type 1 diabetes repertoires were significantly less diverse than type 2 diabetes ones. Age and gender were not matched between study groups.

PCR was run on genomic DNA. A primer set of 30 forward and 13 reverse primers amplified the CDR3. A single record per CDR3 protein comes from TCRdb applying MiXCR to the multiplex PCR reads. Here the sample spans 250,000 or so distinct CDR3 sequences, around 47% being singletons. A remark on this clonotype: What it recognizes is unknown.

V was clipped by 3 bases and J by 5 bases, with 10 bases between them. CDR1 and CDR2 from the germline V gene are SGHTA and FQGNSA. There are 13 residues in the CDR3. This TCR came from a man aged 18 to 30 with type 2 diabetes. The sample was peripheral blood mononuclear cells (PBMCs). This rearrangement joins TRBV7-2 to TRBJ1-1, with unresolved D. DNA for the CDR3: TGTGCCAGCAGCTTTGACGGGAGAACTGAAGCTTTCTTT. Its protein product is CASSFDGRTEAFF.